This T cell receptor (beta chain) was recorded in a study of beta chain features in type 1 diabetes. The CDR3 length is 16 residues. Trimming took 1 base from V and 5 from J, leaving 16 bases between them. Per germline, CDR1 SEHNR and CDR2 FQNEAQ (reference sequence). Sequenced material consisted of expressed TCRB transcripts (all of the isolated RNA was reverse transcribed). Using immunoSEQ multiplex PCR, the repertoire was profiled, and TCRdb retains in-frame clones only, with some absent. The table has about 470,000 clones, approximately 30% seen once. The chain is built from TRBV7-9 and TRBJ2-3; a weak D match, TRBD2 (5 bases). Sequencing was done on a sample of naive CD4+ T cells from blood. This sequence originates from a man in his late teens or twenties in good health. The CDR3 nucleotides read TGTGCCAGCAGCTTAGAGAGGGCCTCGGCTGGAGATACGCAGTATTTT. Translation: CASSLERASAGDTQYF.